This T cell receptor (beta chain) was recorded in a study of shared clonotypes between healthy human individuals. The study, taken as a whole, reports: Large sequencing depth failed to make sorted-subset sequencing complete, rarefaction showed.

This clone was found a few times. Its antigen remains unidentified. Assay: immunoSEQ multiplex PCR; the TCRdb copy retains only in-frame clones and omits some. Among 600,000 to 800,000 clones, around 70% were seen once, and the ten largest hold approximately 2%. Germline CDR1 and CDR2: SGHRS and YFSETQ. J lost 3 bases, V lost 3 bases, and 17 bases had no gene match. This CDR3 is 19 amino acids long. This chain joins TRBV5-1 and TRBJ2-3; 9 bases agree with TRBD2. This TCR was sampled from a woman in her 30s in good health. The source material was memory CD4+ T cells sorted from blood. Stated subset: CD45RA-negative fraction. The CDR3 sequence: CASSWELSGRSRRTDTQYF. The CDR3 DNA is TGCGCCAGCAGCTGGGAACTTAGCGGGAGATCGAGAAGGACAGATACGCAGTATTTT.